These 2 T cell receptor beta chains share one sample of origin, sequenced in a study of cytomegalovirus exposure and HLA in healthy donors. The PCR had 60 Vbeta and 13 Jbeta primers. Profiled with immunoSEQ multiplex PCR; TCRdb holds only in-frame clones, not every one. The data contain over 100,000 clones, around 66% of them singletons. Sequencing was carried out using PBMCs. The receptors here all came from a young man in good health and CMV-seronegative.

The V call is TRBV10-1, the J call TRBJ2-7, with TRBD2 matching 9 bases. V shed 2 bases and J 2 bases; nucleotides not matched to a gene: 7. Germline lookup yields CDR1 WNHNN and CDR2 SYGVQD (reference sequence). The CDR3 spans 16 residues. Here the CDR3 reads CASSETRTSATYEQYF. The DNA for the CDR3 is TGCGCCAGCAGTGAGACCAGGACTAGCGCCACCTACGAGCAGTACTTC.

The genes are TRBV6-1 and TRBJ2-5; possibly TRBD1 for D (5 bases). The J call is in doubt because the DNA end fits TRBJ2-7 better. The CDR3 contains 13 residues. Per the germline V gene, CDR1 is MNHNS and CDR2 is SASEGT. The CDR3 protein is CASTGRVTDEQYF. The CDR3 nucleotides are TGTGCCTCTACGGGCAGGGTAACCGACGAGCAGTACTTC.